This passage covers 2 T cell receptor beta chains from one sample sequenced in a study of graft-versus-host responses after intestinal transplantation. These receptors' targets are unknown. Measured with immunoSEQ multiplex PCR; TCRdb has only the in-frame clones, and not every one. The sample contains 55,000 to 80,000 clones, around nine tenths of which appear only once. The specimen comprised unstimulated CD8+ T cells sorted from spleen or lymph node cells, sampled before transplant. The receptors were gathered from a human donor who was the organ donor for an intestinal transplant.

The chain links TRBV19 to TRBJ2-7; the match to TRBD2 covers 8 bases. The germline gives CDR1 LNHDA, CDR2 SQIVND (reference sequence). This CDR3 region has 17 residues. V shed 1 base and J 3 bases; nucleotides not matched to a gene: 11. CDR3 in DNA: TGTGCCAGTAGTATAGGTCCAGGGAATAGCGGGATCTACGAGCAGTACTTC. Its translation is CASSIGPGNSGIYEQYF.

The CDR3 DNA is TGTGCCACCGAGGACGGGAGCTCCTACAATGAGCAGTTCTTC. It is translated as CATEDGSSYNEQFF. The rearrangement joins TRBV6-5 to TRBJ2-1, with D possibly matching TRBD2 (6 bases). In germline, CDR1 is MNHEY, CDR2 SVGAGI. The CDR3 is 14 residues long. The V and J ends lost 10 bases and 0 bases respectively, with 13 bases between them.